A selection of T cell receptor beta chains follows, all from one sample in a study of blood T cell repertoires in COVID-19. Clones were read by immunoSEQ multiplex PCR, and TCRdb kept only the in-frame ones, dropping some. The sample has approximately 530,000 clones, roughly nine tenths seen once. The sequenced sample was peripheral blood. These receptors originate from a woman in her 50s with COVID-19, enrolled during active disease. Both conserved end residues are part of each CDR3. D genes are given only for firm matches. Clone size is not always given. Where it is, it says once, few, many or a class for expanded clones.

clone size | J gene | V gene | D gene | CDR3 DNA | CDR3 protein
. | TRBJ1-1 | TRBV29-1 | . | TGCAGCGTTTCGGTTAGGGAGGGGACTGAAGCTTTCTTT | CSVSVREGTEAFF
. | TRBJ1-1 | TRBV5-1 | TRBD1 | TGCGCCAGCGCGACAGGGGGTCTGAACACTGAAGCTTTCTTT | CASATGGLNTEAFF
. | TRBJ1-4 | TRBV2 | TRBD1 | TGTGCCAGCAGTACCGGGACAGGGGCTGAAAAACTGTTTTTT | CASSTGTGAEKLFF
. | TRBJ2-3 | TRBV9 | TRBD1 | TGTGCCAGCAGCGTAGAGGGGGCAGGGTTGGATACGCAGTATTTT | CASSVEGAGLDTQYF
. | TRBJ2-1 | TRBV18 | TRBD1 | TGTGCCAGCTCACCCCGACCGGGACAGACTGACAATGAGCAGTTCTTC | CASSPRPGQTDNEQFF
. | TRBJ2-7 | TRBV30 | . | TGTGCCTGGAGCGCCCGCGGCACCTACGAGCAGTACTTC | CAWSARGTYEQYF
. | TRBJ2-7 | TRBV27 | TRBD2 | TGTGCCAGCAGTTACCGGGACTATGTCTACGAGCAGTACTTC | CASSYRDYVYEQYF
once | TRBJ2-3 | TRBV7-3 | . | TGTGCCAGCAGCTTAACGCGAGATCCGGGCACAGATACGCAGTATTTT | CASSLTRDPGTDTQYF
. | TRBJ2-1 | TRBV29-1 | . | TGCAGCGTCGGAGGCGGGGAGATTTACAATGAGCAGTTCTTC | CSVGGGEIYNEQFF
. | TRBJ1-6 | TRBV28 | TRBD1 | TGTGCCAGCAGTTTAAGGGGGACAGGGGGCGATTCACCCCTCCACTTT | CASSLRGTGGDSPLHF
. | TRBJ1-6 | TRBV4-2 | TRBD1 | TGTGCCAGCAGCCCTAAGAAGGACAGGGGAGAATCACCCCTCCACTTT | CASSPKKDRGESPLHF
. | TRBJ2-6 | TRBV7-9 | . | TGTGCCAGCAGCTTACAGGGGGGCGCGCTCTGGCACGTCCTGACTTTC | CASSLQGGALWHVLTF
. | TRBJ2-7 | TRBV9 | . | TGTGCCAGCCAGGGGCCTTCGGGGAACGAGCAGTACTTC | CASQGPSGNEQYF
once | TRBJ1-4 | TRBV7-8 | . | TGTGCCAGCAGCTCAGAGCTCACAGGGTATAATCAAAAACTGTTTTTT | CASSSELTGYNQKLFF
. | TRBJ2-3 | TRBV7-9 | TRBD2 | TGTGCCAGCAGCTTCGCTCGACTAGCGGGCGAGGGCACAGATACGCAGTATTTT | CASSFARLAGEGTDTQYF
. | TRBJ2-1 | TRBV9 | . | TGTGCCAGCAGCGTAGATAGCGGACTCTACAATGAGCAGTTCTTC | CASSVDSGLYNEQFF
. | TRBJ1-2 | TRBV24-1 | . | TGTGCCACCAGTGATTTTAGGCAGGGAGGCTACACCTTC | CATSDFRQGGYTF
. | TRBJ2-7 | TRBV2 | TRBD2 | TGTGCCAGCAGTGTCGGGACTACGGTGTCGGTCTGGCAGTACTTC | CASSVGTTVSVWQYF
. | TRBJ2-5 | TRBV5-1 | . | TGCGCCAGCAGCCTAAGGACAGACCAAGAGACCCAGTACTTC | CASSLRTDQETQYF
. | TRBJ1-5 | TRBV5-5 | . | TGTGCCAGCAGCCCGTGGGCAGGGAATAGCAATCAGCCCCAGCATTTT | CASSPWAGNSNQPQHF
. | TRBJ2-7 | TRBV6-5 | . | TGTGCCGCCCCCGAGACTCCAAGCTCCTACGAGCAGTACTTC | CAAPETPSSYEQYF
. | TRBJ1-3 | TRBV30 | . | TGTGCCTGGAACGTTGGGGGCACTGGAAACACCATATATTTT | CAWNVGGTGNTIYF
. | TRBJ2-3 | TRBV5-1 | . | TGCGCCAGCAGCTTTTCCGGAGACTCAGATACGCAGTATTTT | CASSFSGDSDTQYF
. | TRBJ2-7 | TRBV5-1 | TRBD2 | TGCGCCAGCAGCGCCCGGCAGGGAGCGGGGGTACTCTACGAGCAGTACTTC | CASSARQGAGVLYEQYF
. | TRBJ1-3 | TRBV7-8 | . | TGTGCCAGCAGCCCCGACCCCACAGGGAGCTCTGGAAACACCATATATTTT | CASSPDPTGSSGNTIYF